Below are 12 T cell receptor beta chains sequenced from a single sample in a study of CD8 T cells in ankylosing spondylitis. TCRdb used MiXCR to reprocess the 5' RACE reads, holding one entry per CDR3 protein. The sample yields 190,000 or so distinct CDR3 sequences, around 13% seen once. Material: blood, either unsorted or a sorted T cell fraction (not recorded which). The receptors were gathered from a male donor with ankylosing spondylitis or in good health (not recorded which).

This clonotype occurred many times. J is TRBJ2-7 and V is TRBV29-1; no clear D. Germline lookup yields CDR1 SQVTM and CDR2 ANQGSEA. This CDR3 spans 12 amino acids. The ends were cut back, 4 bases at V and 1 base at J, with 8 bases in the middle. The CDR3 DNA reads TGCAGCGTTGTTGAAGAATCCTACGAGCAGTACTTC. The encoded protein is CSVVEESYEQYF.

Worth noting for this clonotype: This may be a read error: a much more frequent sequence differs by one nucleotide. The V call is TRBV27, the J call TRBJ2-5; D is unclear. V lost 3 bases to trimming and J lost 3 bases, with 2 bases between them. Germline V CDR1 and CDR2: MNHEY, SMNVEV (reference sequence). The CDR3 has 11 residues. CDR3 DNA: TGTGCCAGCAGTTTTAAAGAGACCCAGTACTTC. Translating gives CASSFKETQYF.

This clonotype appeared a few times. The CDR3, as DNA: TGTGCCAGCAGCCCAGGGGGTTCCTATGGCTACACCTTC. It specifies CASSPGGSYGYTF. The chain couples TRBV7-2 to TRBJ1-2; TRBD1 matches at 7 bases. Germline V gives CDR1 SGHTA, CDR2 FQGNSA. V shed 5 bases and J 4 bases; nucleotides not matched to a gene: 4. The CDR3 is 13 amino acids.

This clonotype was observed a few times. This chain uses TRBV11-2 with TRBJ1-2; maybe TRBD1 (6 bases). Between the trimmed V and J ends, which lost 6 bases and 1 base, there was a span of 27 bases. Per germline, CDR1 SGHAT and CDR2 FQNNGV. The CDR3 length is 19 residues. The DNA for the CDR3 is TGTGCCAGCAGTCTGTTGGCCGCGCCGGGGGCGAACCTTAACTATGGCTACACCTTC. This sequence encodes CASSLLAAPGANLNYGYTF.

The chain couples TRBV5-1 to TRBJ1-1; D gene unclear. V lost 1 base and J lost 2, with 15 bases in between. Germline V lookup: CDR1 SGHRS, CDR2 YFSETQ. The length of the CDR3 is 16 residues. This CDR3 reads CASSLIPSTGNTEAFF. The CDR3 DNA reads as TGCGCCAGCAGCTTGATTCCGTCGACCGGCAACACTGAAGCTTTCTTT.

This clonotype was seen repeatedly, ten times or more. V usage is TRBV29-1 and J usage is TRBJ1-1; D unclear. Trimming cost V 3 bases and J 1 base, with 9 bases left between them. Germline CDR1 SQVTM, CDR2 ANQGSEA. The CDR3 loop spans 13 amino acids. CDR3 in DNA: TGCAGCGTTGACGGGTTTGAGAACACTGAAGCTTTCTTT. Translated: CSVDGFENTEAFF.

The J gene is TRBJ2-3, the V gene TRBV6-1; 8 bases line up with TRBD1. This CDR3 comprises 14 residues. The germline V gene encodes CDR1 MNHNS and CDR2 SASEGT. With 2 bases clipped from V and 4 bases from J, the junction kept 2 bases outside the gene matches. The DNA for the CDR3 is TGTGCCAGCAGTGAATCCAGGGGGCCAGATACGCAGTATTTT. Translated: CASSESRGPDTQYF.

This chain uses TRBV10-2 with TRBJ2-7; the D gene is possibly TRBD1 (5 bases). Trimming shortened V by 0 bases and J by 3 bases, and 12 bases separated the two germline ends. The CDR3 has 15 amino acids. The germline V gene has CDR1 WSHSY and CDR2 SAAADI. The CDR3 DNA reads TGCGCCAGCAGTGAGTCATCGCACAGGTACTACGAGCAGTACTTC. Translating it yields CASSESSHRYYEQYF.

This chain connects TRBV5-1 to TRBJ2-7, with 8 bases matching TRBD1. With 0 bases clipped from V and 5 bases from J, the junction kept 10 bases outside the gene matches. Germline V lookup: CDR1 SGHRS, CDR2 YFSETQ. The CDR3 spans 16 residues. The CDR3 reads CASSLEPRGRFNEQYF. DNA for the CDR3: TGCGCCAGCAGCTTGGAACCCAGGGGGCGTTTCAACGAGCAGTACTTC.

This CDR3 reads CASSPRTSGPRNEQFF. In DNA, the CDR3 is TGTGCCAGCAGCCCCAGGACTAGCGGACCTAGGAATGAGCAGTTCTTC. This chain links TRBV7-9 with TRBJ2-1; the match to TRBD2 covers 10 bases. The CDR3 length is 16 residues. Germline V gives CDR1 SEHNR, CDR2 FQNEAQ (reference sequence). The junction had 11 bases not matched to a gene; V was cut back by 5 bases and J by 7 bases.

This clonotype was detected ten times or more. The rearrangement joins TRBV2 to TRBJ2-1; TRBD2 aligns across 8 bases. The J segment lost 2 bases and the V segment lost 1 base, leaving 4 bases of the junction unmatched. This CDR3 contains 16 residues. Per the germline V gene, CDR1 is SNHLY and CDR2 is FYNNEI. CDR3 amino acids: CASSEGTSRTYNEQFF. CDR3 sequence (DNA): TGTGCCAGCAGTGAAGGGACTAGCAGAACCTACAATGAGCAGTTCTTC.

Only a few counts were recorded for this clonotype. The chain joins TRBV11-2 to TRBJ2-3; 12 positions match TRBD2. The V segment lost 3 bases and the J segment 6 bases; nucleotides outside the gene matches: 7. This CDR3 is built from 16 residues. Germline V gene lookup returns CDR1 SGHAT and CDR2 FQNNGV. CDR3 amino acids: CASSFWTSGDADTQYF. The CDR3 DNA follows: TGTGCCAGCAGCTTTTGGACTAGCGGGGATGCGGATACGCAGTATTTT. Combining the CDR3 with reference TRBV11-2 and TRBJ2-3 gives the whole variable domain EAGVAQSPRYKIIEKRQSVAFWCNPISGHATLYWYQQILGQGPKLLIQFQNNGVVDDSQLPKDRFSAERLKGVDSTLKIQPAKLEDSAVYLCASSFWTSGDADTQYFGPGTRLTVL.